The 29 T cell receptor beta chains listed next were all sequenced from one sample in a study of T cell changes during pregnancy in multiple sclerosis (dated by TCRdb to about 2019). Libraries were built with the immunoSEQ multiplex PCR assay. The source is immuneACCESS, and TCRdb retained only in-frame sequences with V and J called. Part of the clones is not carried over; for the studies checked, unresolved V genes explain less than half of this, and the remainder is unexplained. Recorded for this sample are under 70,000 clones; around 94% of them occurred a single time. Of the sample, over 2% falls within the top ten clones. The sequencing used CD8+ T cells from peripheral blood mononuclear cells, collected after pregnancy. The receptors come from a female donor with multiple sclerosis, enrolled in a pregnancy study.

This chain uses TRBV11-2 with TRBJ2-7; 9 bases are shared with TRBD2. The CDR3 extends over 15 amino acids. Per germline, CDR1 SGHAT and CDR2 FQNNGV. Trimming removed 0 bases from V and 2 bases from J; junction bases left unmatched: 2. CDR3 protein: CASSLEAGGTYEQYF. In nucleotides, the CDR3 is TGTGCCAGCAGCTTAGAGGCGGGAGGGACCTACGAGCAGTACTTC.

The chain employs TRBV28 and TRBJ2-7, with TRBD2 as a possible D gene (6 bases). The germline V gene has CDR1 MDHEN and CDR2 SYDVKM. Trimming removed 3 bases from V and 3 bases from J, with 15 bases in between. The CDR3 has 15 amino acids. This CDR3 reads CASSFRGSRVYEQYF. In DNA form, the CDR3 reads TGTGCCAGCAGTTTTCGGGGGAGCCGGGTCTACGAGCAGTACTTC.

This chain links TRBV5-1 with TRBJ2-1; D unclear. V was pared by 0 bases and J by 10 bases, with 14 bases between. Germline V lookup: CDR1 SGHRS, CDR2 YFSETQ. This CDR3 comprises 14 residues. CDR3 DNA sequence: TGCGCCAGCAGCTTGGCCCACGGAGATGCCGAGCAGTTCTTC. Its protein product is CASSLAHGDAEQFF.

This clone was observed once. V usage is TRBV29-1 and J usage is TRBJ1-2; D ambiguous. The CDR3 extends over 14 amino acids. In germline, CDR1 is SQVTM, CDR2 ANQGSEA. The V end lost 1 base, the J end lost 3 bases, and 12 bases lay between the germline ends. The CDR3 nucleotides are TGCAGCGTTGAAGTTTCGGGAAAACACTATGGCTACACCTTC. This gives the protein CSVEVSGKHYGYTF.

This clone was counted once. This chain links TRBV7-9 with TRBJ2-7; a weak D match, TRBD2 (6 bases). Germline CDR1 reads SEHNR; CDR2 reads FQNEAQ (reference sequence). V was shortened by 0 bases and J by 2 bases, with 8 bases between the two germline ends. The CDR3 spans 14 residues. CDR3 protein: CASSLAAGTYEQYF. Written as DNA, the CDR3 is TGTGCCAGCAGCTTAGCCGCGGGAACCTACGAGCAGTACTTC.

The V call is TRBV27, the J call TRBJ2-7, with D uncertain. This CDR3 comprises 14 residues. Germline V gene lookup returns CDR1 MNHEY and CDR2 SMNVEV (reference sequence). The ends were cut back, 3 bases at V and 1 base at J, with 10 bases in the middle. Written as DNA, the CDR3 is TGTGCCAGCAGTTTCCGGGTTTCTTCCTACGAGCAGTACTTC. Encoded protein: CASSFRVSSYEQYF.

CDR3 sequence (DNA): TGTGCCTGGAGTTCGAACAGTTACACAGATACGCAGTATTTT. It is translated as CAWSSNSYTDTQYF. The V call is TRBV30, the J call TRBJ2-3; unclear D gene. The V end lost 2 bases, the J end lost 2 bases, and 11 bases lay between the germline ends. The CDR3 is made up of 14 amino acids. CDR1 and CDR2 from the germline V gene are GTSNPN and SVGIG (reference sequence).

This rearrangement joins TRBV2 to TRBJ2-1; TRBD2 matches 8 bases. This CDR3 contains 14 residues. After removal of 8 bases from V and 7 bases from J, the junction contained 10 bases not matched to a gene. Germline CDR1 and CDR2: SNHLY and FYNNEI. This chain's CDR3 is CASEPWGTRNEQFF. The CDR3 nucleotides read TGTGCCAGCGAGCCTTGGGGGACTAGGAATGAGCAGTTCTTC.

V is TRBV7-9 and J is TRBJ2-1; D gene ambiguous. From germline, CDR1 is SEHNR and CDR2 FQNEAQ (reference sequence). V shed 5 bases and J shed 5 bases, with 4 bases lying between them. The length of the CDR3 is 11 residues. Here the CDR3 reads CASSTNNEQFF. As DNA, the CDR3 is TGTGCCAGCAGCACTAACAATGAGCAGTTCTTC.

The chain combines TRBV6-1 with TRBJ1-1; D gene uncertain. The CDR3 runs 12 residues. V lost 0 bases and J 10 bases, leaving 9 bases between the germline ends. CDR1 is MNHNS, CDR2 SASEGT, per germline. The CDR3 DNA reads as TGTGCCAGCAGTGAAGCGAGAGTCATAGCTTTCTTT. Protein: CASSEARVIAFF.

The V and J genes are TRBV9 and TRBJ2-1; 7 bases are a match to TRBD2. The CDR3 loop spans 16 amino acids. Germline V gene sequence: CDR1 SGDLS, CDR2 YYNGEE. The ends lost 0 bases at V and 5 bases at J; junction bases unmatched: 8. CDR3 residues: CASSVGGGSGDNEQFF. The CDR3 DNA reads TGTGCCAGCAGCGTAGGGGGGGGGTCGGGGGACAATGAGCAGTTCTTC.

This chain uses TRBV2 with TRBJ1-1; 8 nucleotides align to TRBD1. The CDR3 consists of 13 residues. Germline CDR1 SNHLY, CDR2 FYNNEI. Unmatched junction bases numbered 5, after V lost 7 bases and J lost 4 bases. CDR3 sequence: CASNTGGFTEAFF. CDR3 nucleotide sequence: TGTGCCAGCAACACAGGGGGATTCACTGAAGCTTTCTTT.

The table lists this clone with a count of one. The chain is built from TRBV11-2 and TRBJ1-2, with 8 bases lining up with TRBD1. The CDR3 totals 15 residues. The V and J ends lost 4 bases and 3 bases, in that order; junction bases with no gene match: 7. Germline CDR1 SGHAT, CDR2 FQNNGV. For the CDR3, the DNA is TGTGCCAGCAGCTGGGACAGGCGATCCGACTATGGCTACACCTTC. Translation gives CASSWDRRSDYGYTF.

V gene TRBV11-2 combines with J gene TRBJ2-3; 8 bases are a match to TRBD1. The CDR3 extends over 16 amino acids. Germline V gene data show CDR1 as SGHAT and CDR2 as FQNNGV. The V segment lost 5 bases and the J segment 2 bases; nucleotides outside the gene matches: 9. The CDR3 is CASSQTGTGDTDTQYF. CDR3 nucleotides: TGTGCCAGCAGCCAAACCGGGACAGGCGACACAGATACGCAGTATTTT.

This clone was observed once. The chain employs TRBV11-2 and TRBJ2-7, with TRBD2 as a possible D gene (6 bases). The CDR3 covers 12 residues. In germline, CDR1 is SGHAT, CDR2 FQNNGV. V was cut by 3 bases and J by 4 bases, with 7 bases left in between. This CDR3 reads CASSFGGYEQYF. The CDR3 coding sequence is TGTGCCAGCAGCTTCGGAGGGTACGAGCAGTACTTC.

This clone is a singleton in its sample. The V call is TRBV7-9, the J call TRBJ2-7; TRBD2 might be the D (5 bases). V lost 4 bases and J 2 bases, leaving 18 bases between the germline ends. This CDR3 is built from 16 residues. CDR1 SEHNR and CDR2 FQNEAQ come from the germline V gene (reference sequence). CDR3 coding DNA: TGTGCCAGCAGCTCCCAGATTCCGGGAAGGACCTACGAGCAGTACTTC. This translates into CASSSQIPGRTYEQYF.

V gene TRBV21-1 combines with J gene TRBJ2-7; the DNA was not compared with TRBD1, the D call given in the table. TRBV21-1 is labeled a pseudogene. The CDR3 runs 13 residues. CDR3 bases: TGTGCCAGGGTTAGGGGCGGCATCTACGAGCAGTACTTC. Its protein is CARVRGGIYEQYF.

DNA of the CDR3: TGCGCCAGCAGCTTAGACCCGGGACAGGGCTCCTACGAGCAGTACTTC. This codes for CASSLDPGQGSYEQYF. The J gene is TRBJ2-7, the V gene TRBV5-1; the match to TRBD1 covers 9 bases. Trimming cost V 2 bases and J 0 bases; bases outside gene matches: 6. CDR3 length equals 16 residues. The germline CDR1 and CDR2 sequences are SGHRS and YFSETQ.

This chain connects TRBV9 to TRBJ2-5, with a tentative D call TRBD2 (5 bases). V lost 0 bases to trimming and J lost 4 bases, with 13 bases between them. This CDR3 region has 15 residues. CDR1 SGDLS and CDR2 YYNGEE come from the germline V gene. The CDR3 nucleotides read TGTGCCAGCAGCGTAGAGAGGGAGCCGCGAGAGACCCAGTACTTC. This codes for CASSVEREPRETQYF.

V gene TRBV6-6 combines with J gene TRBJ2-7, with 12 bases fitting TRBD2. CDR1 is MNHNY and CDR2 is SVGAGI in the germline V gene (reference sequence). The CDR3 sequence is 16 residues long. Germline trimming cut 3 bases from V and 4 bases from J; bases unmatched to any gene: 7. CDR3 nucleotide sequence: TGTGCCAGCAGTTATTCCCGACTAGCGGGAGTTTACGAGCAGTACTTC. The encoded protein is CASSYSRLAGVYEQYF.

The gene calls are TRBV4-1 and TRBJ2-7; 9 bases line up with TRBD1. The ends lost 0 bases at V and 2 bases at J; junction bases unmatched: 8. CDR3 size: 17 residues. Germline V CDR1 and CDR2: MGHRA, YSYEKL. The CDR3 sequence: CASSQDQRTGDPYEQYF. The CDR3, as DNA: TGCGCCAGCAGCCAAGATCAGAGGACAGGGGACCCCTACGAGCAGTACTTC.

This clone appeared once. J is TRBJ1-1 and V is TRBV27; D not certain. V was cut by 2 bases and J by 8 bases, with 12 bases left in between. The CDR3 runs 13 residues. Germline V gene lookup returns CDR1 MNHEY and CDR2 SMNVEV (reference sequence). CDR3 bases: TGTGCCAGCAGTTTAGTTATGAGCACGGAAGCTTTCTTT. It translates to CASSLVMSTEAFF.

The chain uses TRBV5-1 and TRBJ2-3; 12 bases line up with TRBD1. V shed 7 bases and J 5 bases; nucleotides not matched to a gene: 2. The CDR3 covers 13 residues. Per germline, CDR1 SGHRS and CDR2 YFSETQ. The CDR3 reads CASRDRGQDTQYF. The CDR3 bases are TGCGCCAGCCGGGACAGGGGGCAAGATACGCAGTATTTT.

V gene TRBV27 combines with J gene TRBJ2-3; 9 bases fit TRBD2. The CDR3 length is 15 residues. Germline CDR1 MNHEY, CDR2 SMNVEV (reference sequence). J was trimmed by 4 bases and V by 2 bases; bases with no gene match: 4. Here the CDR3 reads CASSLGGLAPDTQYF. CDR3 sequence (DNA): TGTGCCAGCAGTTTAGGAGGACTAGCGCCAGATACGCAGTATTTT.

The rearrangement links TRBV30 to TRBJ1-2; 8 bases map to TRBD1. This CDR3 is built from 14 residues. V trimming: 3 bases; J trimming: 8 bases; junction bases outside the gene matches: 11. Germline V CDR1 and CDR2: GTSNPN, SVGIG (reference sequence). CDR3 protein: CAWSHDRGGKGYTF. The CDR3 region has the DNA TGTGCCTGGAGCCACGACAGGGGCGGAAAAGGCTACACCTTC.

This sequence joins TRBV9 and TRBJ2-4; 8 bases line up with TRBD1. Trimming cost V 4 bases and J 3 bases; bases outside gene matches: 15. CDR1 is SGDLS and CDR2 is YYNGEE in the germline V gene. The CDR3 runs to 18 residues. The CDR3 spells CASSPHFGRGHDKNIQYF. CDR3 DNA sequence: TGTGCCAGCAGCCCCCACTTTGGCAGGGGGCATGACAAAAACATTCAGTACTTC.

The V call is TRBV7-8, the J call TRBJ1-4, with TRBD1 identical over 9 bases. CDR3 size: 16 residues. V lost 5 bases to trimming and J lost 5 bases; unmatched junction nucleotides: 9. The germline V gene encodes CDR1 SGHVS and CDR2 FQNEAQ. The CDR3 is CASSARRDRVNEKLFF. CDR3 nucleotides: TGTGCCAGCAGCGCGCGACGGGACAGGGTCAATGAAAAACTGTTTTTT.

The chain recombines TRBV13 with TRBJ2-1; 12 bases agree with TRBD2. V gave up 4 bases and J gave up 4 bases; unmatched junction bases: 5. The CDR3 is 16 amino acids. From germline, CDR1 is PRHDT and CDR2 FYEKMQ (reference sequence). For the CDR3, the DNA is TGTGCCAGCAGCTCAACCGGGACTAGCGGGTACAATGAGCAGTTCTTC. Translation: CASSSTGTSGYNEQFF.

V is TRBV30 and J is TRBJ2-5; D may be TRBD1 (6 bases). The J call may not be correct, given that the DNA end is closer to TRBJ2-7. This CDR3 has 12 amino acids. Germline V gene sequence: CDR1 GTSNPN, CDR2 SVGIG (reference sequence). The DNA for the CDR3 is TGTGCCTGGCGGGACAACTCCTACGAGCAGTACTTC. Its translation is CAWRDNSYEQYF.